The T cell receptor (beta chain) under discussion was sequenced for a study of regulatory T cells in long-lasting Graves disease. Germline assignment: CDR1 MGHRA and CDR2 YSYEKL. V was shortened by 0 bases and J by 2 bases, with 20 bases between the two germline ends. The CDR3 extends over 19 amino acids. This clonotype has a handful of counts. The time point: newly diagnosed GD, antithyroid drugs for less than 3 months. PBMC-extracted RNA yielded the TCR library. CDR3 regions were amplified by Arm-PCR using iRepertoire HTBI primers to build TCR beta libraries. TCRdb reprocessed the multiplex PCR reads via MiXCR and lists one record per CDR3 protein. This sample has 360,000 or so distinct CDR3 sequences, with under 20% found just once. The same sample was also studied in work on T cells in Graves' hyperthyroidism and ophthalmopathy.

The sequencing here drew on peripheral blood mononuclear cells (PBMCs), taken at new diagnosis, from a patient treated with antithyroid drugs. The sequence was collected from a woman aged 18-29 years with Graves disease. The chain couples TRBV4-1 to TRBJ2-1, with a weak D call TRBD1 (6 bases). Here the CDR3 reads CASSQDSGHLNWAYNEQFF. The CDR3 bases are TGCGCCAGCAGCCAAGACTCGGGACACCTAAATTGGGCCTACAATGAGCAGTTCTTC.